This TCR beta chain came from a study of fetal regulatory T cell absence and autoimmunity. At the level of the study: Without clinical diabetes, IPEX patients showed exocrine pancreas autoimmunity. Study observations and caveats: TRB gene family usage was broadly similar in cord blood and pancreas.

The protocol was immunoSEQ multiplex PCR, while the TCRdb copy is restricted to in-frame clones and leaves out a portion. Of approximately 46,000 clones listed, roughly four fifths are singletons. Notes on this clone: Its antigen is currently unknown.

Trimming shortened V by 7 bases and J by 6 bases, and 11 bases separated the two germline ends. CDR3 size: 12 residues. The specimen sequenced was cord blood. The source of this sequence is a newborn boy with IPEX syndrome. The rearrangement uses TRBV23-1 and TRBJ2-3; D is ambiguous. TRBV23-1 is an ORF for which the function is uncertain. CDR3 in amino acids: CASKGAPDTQYF. CDR3 sequence (DNA): TGCGCCAGCAAAGGCGCCCCGGATACGCAGTATTTT.